This T cell receptor (beta chain) was found in a study of T cell changes during pregnancy in multiple sclerosis. Within the sample, this clone is medium-sized (0.01 to 0.1%). Clones were read by immunoSEQ multiplex PCR, and TCRdb kept only the in-frame ones, dropping some. The sample has under 40,000 clones, around 90% seen once. The sample in question was peripheral blood, obtained in the second trimester of pregnancy. This clonotype was sampled from a female donor in good health, enrolled as a control in a pregnancy study.

The CDR3, as DNA: TGCAGCGTTGCGAATGGGGGGGGAGAGCAGTACTTC. Protein: CSVANGGGEQYF. The V gene is TRBV29-1, the J gene TRBJ2-7; TRBD2 agrees at 7 bases. V was clipped by 4 bases and J by 7 bases; unmatched bases: 7. This CDR3 comprises 12 residues. Germline CDR1 reads SQVTM; CDR2 reads ANQGSEA.